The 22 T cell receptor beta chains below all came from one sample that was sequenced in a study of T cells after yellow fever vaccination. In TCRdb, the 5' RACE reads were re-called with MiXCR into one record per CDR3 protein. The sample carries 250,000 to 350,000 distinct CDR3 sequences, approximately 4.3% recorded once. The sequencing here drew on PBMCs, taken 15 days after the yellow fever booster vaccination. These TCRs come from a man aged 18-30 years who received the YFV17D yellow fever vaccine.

The CDR3 sequence: CASSLSMVLADTQYF. CDR3 nucleotide sequence: TGTGCCAGCAGCTTATCTATGGTGCTTGCAGATACGCAGTATTTT. The chain couples TRBV7-6 to TRBJ2-3; D uncertain. Germline V CDR1 and CDR2: SGHVS, FNYEAQ. Trimming removed 2 bases at V and 4 bases at J, with 13 bases between. This CDR3 is built from 15 residues.

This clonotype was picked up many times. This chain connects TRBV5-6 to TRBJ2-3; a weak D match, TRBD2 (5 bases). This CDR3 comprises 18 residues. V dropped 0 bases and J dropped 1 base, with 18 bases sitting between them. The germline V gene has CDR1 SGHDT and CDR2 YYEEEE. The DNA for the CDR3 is TGTGCCAGCAGCTTGGGTCCCCCCGAGGACTGGGGCACAGATACGCAGTATTTT. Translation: CASSLGPPEDWGTDTQYF.

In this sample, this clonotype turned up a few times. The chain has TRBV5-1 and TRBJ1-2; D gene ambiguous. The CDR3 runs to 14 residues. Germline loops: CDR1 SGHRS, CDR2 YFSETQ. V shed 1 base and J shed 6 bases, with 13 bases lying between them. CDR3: CASSLFSGSDGYTF. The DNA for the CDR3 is TGCGCCAGCAGCTTGTTCTCCGGGTCGGATGGCTACACCTTC.

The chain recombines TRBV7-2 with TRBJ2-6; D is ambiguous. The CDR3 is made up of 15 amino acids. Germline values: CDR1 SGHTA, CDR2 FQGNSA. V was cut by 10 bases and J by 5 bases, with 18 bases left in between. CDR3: CATSGWVNRANVLTF. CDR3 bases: TGTGCCACCTCAGGTTGGGTTAATAGGGCCAACGTCCTGACTTTC.

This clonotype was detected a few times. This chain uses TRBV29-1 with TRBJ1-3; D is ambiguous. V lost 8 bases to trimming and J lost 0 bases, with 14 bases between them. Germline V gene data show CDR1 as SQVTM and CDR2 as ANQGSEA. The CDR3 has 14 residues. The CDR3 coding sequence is TGCAGCTCTGACGCCGGCCTCTCTGGAAACACCATATATTTT. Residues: CSSDAGLSGNTIYF.

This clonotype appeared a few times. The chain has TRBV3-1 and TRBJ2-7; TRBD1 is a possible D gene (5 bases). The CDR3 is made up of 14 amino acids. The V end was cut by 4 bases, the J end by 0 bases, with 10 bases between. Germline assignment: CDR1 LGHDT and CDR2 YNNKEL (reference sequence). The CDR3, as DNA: TGTGCCAGCAGCCCTCAGGGCACCTCCTACGAGCAGTACTTC. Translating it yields CASSPQGTSYEQYF.

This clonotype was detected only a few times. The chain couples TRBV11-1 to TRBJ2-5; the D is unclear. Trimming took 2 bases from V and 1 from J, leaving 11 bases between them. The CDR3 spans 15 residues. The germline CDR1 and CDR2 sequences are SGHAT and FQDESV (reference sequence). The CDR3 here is CASSLQAPIQETQYF. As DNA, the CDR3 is TGTGCCAGCAGCTTACAGGCGCCCATCCAAGAGACCCAGTACTTC.

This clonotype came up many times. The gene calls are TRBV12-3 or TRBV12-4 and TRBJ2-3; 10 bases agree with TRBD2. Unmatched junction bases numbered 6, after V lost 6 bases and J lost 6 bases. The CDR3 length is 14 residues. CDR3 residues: CASSTGLASDTQYF. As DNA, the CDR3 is TGTGCCAGCAGCACGGGACTAGCGTCGGATACGCAGTATTTT.

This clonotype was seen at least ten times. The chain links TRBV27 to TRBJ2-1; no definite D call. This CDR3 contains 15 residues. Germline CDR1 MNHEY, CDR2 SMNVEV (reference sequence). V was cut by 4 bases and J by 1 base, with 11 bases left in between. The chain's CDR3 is CASSSDGSSYNEQFF. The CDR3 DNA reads TGTGCCAGCAGTTCCGACGGTAGTTCCTACAATGAGCAGTTCTTC.

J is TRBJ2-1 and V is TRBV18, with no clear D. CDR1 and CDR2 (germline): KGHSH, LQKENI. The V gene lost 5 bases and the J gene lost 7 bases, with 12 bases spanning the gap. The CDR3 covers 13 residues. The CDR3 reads CASSSLDRNEQFF. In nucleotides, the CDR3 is TGTGCCAGCTCATCCTTAGATAGGAATGAGCAGTTCTTC.

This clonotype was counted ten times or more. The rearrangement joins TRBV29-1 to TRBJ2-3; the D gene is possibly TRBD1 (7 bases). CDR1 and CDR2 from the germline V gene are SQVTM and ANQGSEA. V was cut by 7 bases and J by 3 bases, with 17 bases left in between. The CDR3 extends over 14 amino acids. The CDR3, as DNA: TGCAGCGGACGCAGGGGGGTTGTTACAGATACGCAGTATTTT. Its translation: CSGRRGVVTDTQYF.

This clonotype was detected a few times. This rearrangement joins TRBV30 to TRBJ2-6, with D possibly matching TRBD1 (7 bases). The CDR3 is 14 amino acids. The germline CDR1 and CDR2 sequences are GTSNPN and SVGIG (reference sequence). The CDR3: CARRGRAGANVLTF. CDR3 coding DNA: TGTGCTCGGAGGGGGCGTGCTGGGGCCAACGTCCTGACTTTC. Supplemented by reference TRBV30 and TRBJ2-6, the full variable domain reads SQTIHQWPATLVQPVGSPLSLECTVEGTSNPNLYWYRQAAGRGLQLLFYSVGIGQISSEVPQNLSASRPQDRQFILSSKKLLLSDSGFYLCARRGRAGANVLTFGAGSRLTVL.

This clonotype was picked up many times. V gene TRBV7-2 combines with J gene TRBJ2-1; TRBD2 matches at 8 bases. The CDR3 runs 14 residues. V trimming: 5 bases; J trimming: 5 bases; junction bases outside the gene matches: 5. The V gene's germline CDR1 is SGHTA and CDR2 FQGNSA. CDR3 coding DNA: TGTGCCAGCAGCCGCGGGGGGAACGACAATGAGCAGTTCTTC. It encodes CASSRGGNDNEQFF.

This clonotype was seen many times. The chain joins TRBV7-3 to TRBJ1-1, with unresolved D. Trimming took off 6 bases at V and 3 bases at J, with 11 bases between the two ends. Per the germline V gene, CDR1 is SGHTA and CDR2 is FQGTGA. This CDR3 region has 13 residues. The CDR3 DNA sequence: TGTGCCAGCAGACGTCAGGCAGACACTGAAGCTTTCTTT. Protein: CASRRQADTEAFF.

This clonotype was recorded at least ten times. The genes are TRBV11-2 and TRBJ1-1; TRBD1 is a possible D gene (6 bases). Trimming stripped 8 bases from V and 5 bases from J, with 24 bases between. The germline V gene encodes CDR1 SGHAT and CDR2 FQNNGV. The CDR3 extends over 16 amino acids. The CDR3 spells CASGTRAGGRWTEAFF. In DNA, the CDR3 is TGTGCCAGCGGCACCAGGGCGGGGGGCCGGTGGACTGAAGCTTTCTTT.

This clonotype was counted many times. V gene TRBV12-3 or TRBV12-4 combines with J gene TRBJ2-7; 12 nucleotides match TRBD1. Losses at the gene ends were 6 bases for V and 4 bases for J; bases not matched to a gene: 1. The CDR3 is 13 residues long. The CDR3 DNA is TGTGCCAGCAGGGGACAGGGGGCTTACGAGCAGTACGTC. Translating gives CASRGQGAYEQYV.

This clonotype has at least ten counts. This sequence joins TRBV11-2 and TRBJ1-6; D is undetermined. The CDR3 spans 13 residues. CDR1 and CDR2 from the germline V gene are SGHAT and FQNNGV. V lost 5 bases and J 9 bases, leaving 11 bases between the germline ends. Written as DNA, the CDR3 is TGTGCCAGCAGCACTCAAACCGTTTCACCCCTCCACTTT. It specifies CASSTQTVSPLHF.

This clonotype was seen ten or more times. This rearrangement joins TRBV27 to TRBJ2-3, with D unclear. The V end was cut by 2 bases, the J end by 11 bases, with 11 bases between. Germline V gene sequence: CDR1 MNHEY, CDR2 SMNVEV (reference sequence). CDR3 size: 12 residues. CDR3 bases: TGTGCCAGCAGTTTAGATTGGTCAGAGCAGTATTTT. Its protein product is CASSLDWSEQYF.

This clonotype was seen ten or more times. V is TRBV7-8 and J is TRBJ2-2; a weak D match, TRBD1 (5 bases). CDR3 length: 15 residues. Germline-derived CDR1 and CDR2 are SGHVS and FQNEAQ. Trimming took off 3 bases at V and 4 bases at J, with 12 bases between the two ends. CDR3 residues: CASSFNVQGTGELFF. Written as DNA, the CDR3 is TGTGCCAGCAGCTTTAACGTCCAGGGCACCGGGGAGCTGTTTTTT.

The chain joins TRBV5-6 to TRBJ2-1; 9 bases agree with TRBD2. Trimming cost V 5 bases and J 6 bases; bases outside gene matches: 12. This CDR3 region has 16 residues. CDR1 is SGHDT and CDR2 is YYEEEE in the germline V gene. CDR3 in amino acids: CASRWGSSGVGNEQFF. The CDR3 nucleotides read TGTGCCAGCAGGTGGGGGTCTAGCGGGGTAGGCAATGAGCAGTTCTTC.

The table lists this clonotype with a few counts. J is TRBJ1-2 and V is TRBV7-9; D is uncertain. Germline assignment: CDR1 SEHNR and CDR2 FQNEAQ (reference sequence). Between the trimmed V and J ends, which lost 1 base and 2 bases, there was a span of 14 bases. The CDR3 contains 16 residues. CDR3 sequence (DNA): TGTGCCAGCAGCTTAGGTACTTGGGGTTACAACTATGGCTACACCTTC. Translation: CASSLGTWGYNYGYTF.

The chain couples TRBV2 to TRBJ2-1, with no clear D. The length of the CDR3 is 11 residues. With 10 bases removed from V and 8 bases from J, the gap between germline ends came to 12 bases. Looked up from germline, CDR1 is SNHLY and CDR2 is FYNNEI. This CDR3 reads CANAAQDEQFF. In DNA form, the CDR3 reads TGTGCCAACGCAGCTCAGGATGAGCAGTTCTTC. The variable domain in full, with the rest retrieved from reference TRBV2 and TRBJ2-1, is EPEVTQTPSHQVTQMGQEVILRCVPISNHLYFYWYRQILGQKVEFLVSFYNNEISEKSEIFDDQFSVERPDGSNFTLKIRSTKLEDSAMYFCANAAQDEQFFGPGTRLTVL.